A selection of T cell receptor beta chains follows, all from one sample in a study of shared clonotypes between healthy human individuals. Using immunoSEQ multiplex PCR, the repertoire was profiled, and TCRdb retains in-frame clones only, with some absent. The sample carries about 1,500,000 clones, roughly 95% recorded once. Material: naive CD4+ T cells sorted from blood. All receptors come from a man aged 30 to 39 in good health. Each CDR3 is given with its conserved first and last residue. Fields, in order: CDR3 protein, CDR3 DNA, J gene, clone size, D gene, V gene. D genes are given only for firm matches. Clone size is given for some rows only: seen once, a few or many times, or a class if the clone is expanded.

CDR3aa: CASSWGVGGYTF
CDR3nt: TGTGCCAGCTCGTGGGGGGTAGGTGGCTACACCTTC
j_gene: TRBJ1-2
abundance: -
d_gene: -
v_gene: TRBV6-1

CDR3aa: CASSLTGSNEKLFF
CDR3nt: TGTGCCAGCAGCTTGACAGGGTCAAATGAAAAACTGTTTTTT
j_gene: TRBJ1-4
abundance: -
d_gene: -
v_gene: TRBV5-5

CDR3aa: CSAEKPTPNEQFF
CDR3nt: TGCAGCGCTGAGAAGCCCACCCCCAATGAGCAGTTCTTC
j_gene: TRBJ2-1
abundance: -
d_gene: -
v_gene: TRBV29-1

CDR3aa: CASSSGREAPETQYF
CDR3nt: TGTGCCAGCAGCTCCGGGCGGGAGGCCCCAGAGACCCAGTACTTC
j_gene: TRBJ2-5
abundance: -
d_gene: TRBD2
v_gene: TRBV5-4

CDR3aa: CASSYSVDGTQYF
CDR3nt: TGTGCCAGCAGTTACTCGGTCGATGGGACCCAGTACTTC
j_gene: TRBJ2-5
abundance: -
d_gene: -
v_gene: TRBV6-6

CDR3aa: CATSREQGLAAYEQYF
CDR3nt: TGTGCCACCAGCAGAGAACAGGGACTAGCTGCGTACGAGCAGTACTTC
j_gene: TRBJ2-7
abundance: once
d_gene: TRBD2
v_gene: TRBV15

CDR3aa: CASRQQGQGAYNEQFF
CDR3nt: TGTGCCAGCAGACAACAGGGACAGGGAGCCTACAATGAGCAGTTCTTC
j_gene: TRBJ2-1
abundance: -
d_gene: TRBD1
v_gene: TRBV5-5

CDR3aa: CASMSYGGLYNEQFF
CDR3nt: TGCGCCAGTATGTCTTATGGGGGCCTCTACAATGAGCAGTTCTTC
j_gene: TRBJ2-1
abundance: -
d_gene: -
v_gene: TRBV5-1

CDR3aa: CASGGAFF
CDR3nt: TGTGCCAGTGGGGGGGCTTTCTTT
j_gene: TRBJ1-1
abundance: -
d_gene: -
v_gene: TRBV28

CDR3aa: CASSSMTGGTEAFF
CDR3nt: TGTGCCAGCAGCTCGATGACAGGGGGCACTGAAGCTTTCTTT
j_gene: TRBJ1-1
abundance: -
d_gene: TRBD1
v_gene: TRBV11-2

CDR3aa: CASSLWGEDQHF
CDR3nt: TGTGCCAGCAGTTTATGGGGGGAGGACCAGCATTTT
j_gene: TRBJ1-5
abundance: -
d_gene: -
v_gene: TRBV28

CDR3aa: CASAPSGRFDTGELFF
CDR3nt: TGTGCCAGCGCCCCTAGCGGGAGGTTCGACACCGGGGAGCTGTTTTTT
j_gene: TRBJ2-2
abundance: -
d_gene: TRBD2
v_gene: TRBV7-7

CDR3aa: CASSLALGTEAFF
CDR3nt: TGCGCCAGCAGCTTGGCTCTCGGCACTGAAGCTTTCTTT
j_gene: TRBJ1-1
abundance: once
d_gene: -
v_gene: TRBV5-1

CDR3aa: CASSSPGLGEQYF
CDR3nt: TGTGCCAGCAGCTCCCCGGGACTAGGAGAGCAGTACTTC
j_gene: TRBJ2-7
abundance: -
d_gene: TRBD2
v_gene: TRBV13

CDR3aa: CASSPVGRAYNEQFF
CDR3nt: TGTGCCAGCAGTCCCGTAGGTAGAGCCTACAATGAGCAGTTCTTC
j_gene: TRBJ2-1
abundance: -
d_gene: -
v_gene: TRBV28

CDR3aa: CASSEAGTGYGYTF
CDR3nt: TGTGCCAGCAGTGAAGCGGGGACGGGGTATGGCTACACCTTC
j_gene: TRBJ1-2
abundance: -
d_gene: -
v_gene: TRBV6-1

CDR3aa: CASSPVAGGGDTQYF
CDR3nt: TGTGCCAGCAGCCCGGTAGCGGGAGGTGGGGATACGCAGTATTTT
j_gene: TRBJ2-3
abundance: -
d_gene: TRBD2
v_gene: TRBV5-4

CDR3aa: CASSLGVMGTEAFF
CDR3nt: TGTGCCAGCAGCTTGGGCGTGATGGGCACTGAAGCTTTCTTT
j_gene: TRBJ1-1
abundance: once
d_gene: -
v_gene: TRBV5-8

CDR3aa: CSVEGRFSYEQYF
CDR3nt: TGCAGCGTTGAGGGCCGTTTCTCCTACGAGCAGTACTTC
j_gene: TRBJ2-7
abundance: -
d_gene: -
v_gene: TRBV29-1

CDR3aa: CASSLSTEPTGRYYEQYF
CDR3nt: TGTGCCAGCAGCTTGTCAACGGAACCGACAGGGCGCTACTACGAGCAGTACTTC
j_gene: TRBJ2-7
abundance: -
d_gene: TRBD1
v_gene: TRBV5-6

CDR3aa: CASSQDAGGILWEQYF
CDR3nt: TGCGCCAGCAGCCAAGATGCGGGGGGCATTCTGTGGGAGCAGTACTTC
j_gene: TRBJ2-7
abundance: -
d_gene: TRBD2
v_gene: TRBV4-1

CDR3aa: CASSHTGGTEAFF
CDR3nt: TGCGCCAGCAGCCATACAGGGGGCACTGAAGCTTTCTTT
j_gene: TRBJ1-1
abundance: -
d_gene: TRBD1
v_gene: TRBV5-1

CDR3aa: CASSLDGGRGEKLFF
CDR3nt: TGTGCCAGCAGCTTAGATGGGGGGCGAGGCGAAAAACTGTTTTTT
j_gene: TRBJ1-4
abundance: -
d_gene: -
v_gene: TRBV7-9

CDR3aa: CACGPQKVFF
CDR3nt: TGTGCCTGCGGGCCTCAAAAAGTGTTCTTC
j_gene: TRBJ2-1
abundance: -
d_gene: -
v_gene: TRBV28

CDR3aa: CASSPSGGRLTDTQYF
CDR3nt: TGTGCCAGCAGCCCCAGTGGCGGGAGGTTGACAGATACGCAGTATTTT
j_gene: TRBJ2-3
abundance: -
d_gene: TRBD2
v_gene: TRBV5-4

CDR3aa: CSVPATTRFSEQFF
CDR3nt: TGCAGCGTTCCCGCGACTACTAGATTCTCTGAGCAGTTCTTC
j_gene: TRBJ2-1
abundance: -
d_gene: -
v_gene: TRBV29-1

CDR3aa: CASRSTTAYEQYF
CDR3nt: TGCGCCAGCAGGTCCACGACAGCCTACGAGCAGTACTTC
j_gene: TRBJ2-7
abundance: -
d_gene: -
v_gene: TRBV5-1